These 19 T cell receptor beta chains were all obtained from the same sample, sequenced in a study of cytotoxic CD8 clonotypes in ibrutinib-treated CLL. Some clones are missing from TCRdb's copy, which holds only in-frame ones; the method was immunoSEQ multiplex PCR. The sample gives around 25,000 clones, around 69% of which show up once; roughly 51% is in the top ten. Sequenced here: PBMCs, sampled at disease progression, from a patient treated with ibrutinib. These receptors originate from a human donor with chronic lymphocytic leukemia.

The chain uses TRBV7-8 and TRBJ2-1; TRBD2 aligns across 7 bases. The trim removed 1 base at V and 12 bases at J, leaving 9 bases unmatched. The germline gives CDR1 SGHVS, CDR2 FQNEAQ. The CDR3 loop spans 14 amino acids. The CDR3 DNA reads TGTGCCAGCAGCTTAGTAGCTCCGGGAGGTGGGCAGTTCTTC. It specifies CASSLVAPGGGQFF. Complete variable domain (other parts from reference TRBV7-8 and TRBJ2-1): GAGVSQSPRYKVAKRGQDVALRCDPISGHVSLFWYQQALGQGPEFLTYFQNEAQLDKSGLPSDRFFAERPEGSVSTLKIQRTQQEDSAVYLCASSLVAPGGGQFFGPGTRLTVL.

The gene calls are TRBV6-5 and TRBJ1-1; tentative D call: TRBD1 (6 bases). Trimming stripped 6 bases from V and 7 bases from J, with 12 bases between. CDR3 length: 12 residues. Germline assignment: CDR1 MNHEY and CDR2 SVGAGI. The CDR3 coding sequence is TGTGCCAGCAGCCCCGGACAGCATGAAGCTTTCTTT. Translating it yields CASSPGQHEAFF.

V usage is TRBV6-6 and J usage is TRBJ1-2; TRBD1 might be the D (5 bases). The V gene lost 4 bases and the J gene lost 7 bases, with 10 bases spanning the gap. CDR3 length: 12 amino acids. Per germline, CDR1 MNHNY and CDR2 SVGAGI (reference sequence). CDR3 DNA: TGTGCCAGCAGTTCTGGGGCTAGTGGCTACACCTTC. Residues: CASSSGASGYTF.

This clone was observed a single time. The chain links TRBV6-6 to TRBJ2-3; D possibly corresponds to TRBD1 (5 bases). CDR3 size: 13 residues. V lost 2 bases to trimming and J lost 4 bases, with 7 bases between them. The germline V gene has CDR1 MNHNY and CDR2 SVGAGI (reference sequence). The CDR3 reads CASSYQGADTQYF. In DNA, the CDR3 is TGTGCCAGCAGTTACCAGGGCGCAGATACGCAGTATTTT.

Comment on this clone: One junction end disagrees with the germline gene, perhaps due to a read error. This chain links TRBV6-5 with TRBJ1-2, with no clear D. Germline CDR1 is MNHEY and CDR2 is SVGAGI. This CDR3 region has 11 residues. The chain's CDR3 is CASSYGWVTSF. The CDR3 region has the DNA TGTGCCAGCAGTTACGGGTGGGTGACCTCCTTC.

The chain uses TRBV7-2 and TRBJ2-1; TRBD2 aligns across 9 bases. V lost 0 bases, J lost 4 bases, and 4 bases stayed unmatched. This CDR3 has 16 residues. CDR1 and CDR2 from the germline V gene are SGHTA and FQGNSA. CDR3 DNA: TGTGCCAGCAGCTTAGCGGGACTAGCAACGTACAATGAGCAGTTCTTC. This encodes CASSLAGLATYNEQFF.

The chain is built from TRBV6-5 and TRBJ1-2; no reliable D call. V was cut by 5 bases and J by 7 bases, with 17 bases left in between. Germline V gene sequence: CDR1 MNHEY, CDR2 SVGAGI. This CDR3 has 14 residues. The CDR3 spells CASSQSRGLGGYTF. The CDR3 nucleotides are TGTGCCAGCAGTCAGTCGAGAGGGTTGGGTGGCTACACCTTC.

V usage is TRBV10-3 and J usage is TRBJ1-1, with D maybe TRBD1 (5 bases). The CDR3 runs to 13 residues. The germline V gene has CDR1 ENHRY and CDR2 SYGVKD. V lost 7 bases, J lost 1 base, and 10 bases lay in between. The CDR3 DNA follows: TGTGCCATCAACGGGGACGAGAACACTGAAGCTTTCTTT. This translates into CAINGDENTEAFF.

The chain carries TRBV4-1 and TRBJ2-7; D gene ambiguous. The ends were cut back, 1 base at V and 3 bases at J, with 19 bases in the middle. Germline V lookup: CDR1 MGHRA, CDR2 YSYEKL. The CDR3 is 17 residues long. This chain's CDR3 is CASSQAAVGVRNYEQYF. The CDR3 bases are TGCGCCAGCAGCCAAGCCGCCGTGGGTGTGCGAAACTACGAGCAGTACTTC.

J is TRBJ2-5 and V is TRBV4-1; D is ambiguous. Trimming stripped 1 base from V and 2 bases from J, with 8 bases between. The CDR3 loop spans 14 amino acids. Germline CDR1 and CDR2: MGHRA and YSYEKL. The CDR3 reads CASSQGGYQETQYF. CDR3 coding DNA: TGCGCCAGCAGCCAAGGAGGATATCAAGAGACCCAGTACTTC.

This clone was observed a single time. This sequence joins TRBV7-9 and TRBJ1-2, with 7 nucleotides matching TRBD1. Germline CDR1 SEHNR, CDR2 FQNEAQ (reference sequence). The trim removed 6 bases at V and 7 bases at J, leaving 14 bases unmatched. This CDR3 spans 15 amino acids. The chain's CDR3 is CASRKEQGPWGGYTF. The DNA of the CDR3 is TGTGCCAGCAGAAAGGAACAGGGGCCCTGGGGTGGCTACACCTTC.

In this sample, this clone turned up a few times. CDR3 DNA sequence: TGTGCCAGCAGCCGAGGGGGAGGGGATACGCAGTATTTT. Its translation: CASSRGGGDTQYF. V and J are TRBV7-9 and TRBJ2-3; tentative D call: TRBD2 (7 bases). The CDR3 totals 13 residues. The V and J ends lost 5 bases and 6 bases respectively, with 12 bases between them. Germline V gene sequence: CDR1 SEHNR, CDR2 FQNEAQ (reference sequence).

This clone was seen more than once but under ten times. This chain connects TRBV7-9 to TRBJ1-2; no clear D gene. Germline V gives CDR1 SEHNR, CDR2 FQNEAQ (reference sequence). The CDR3 has 15 residues. V lost 0 bases to trimming and J lost 4 bases, with 12 bases between them. The CDR3 bases are TGTGCCAGCAGCTTAGCTAGTTCCGGGATCTATGGCTACACCTTC. Its translation: CASSLASSGIYGYTF.

The V gene is TRBV10-3, the J gene TRBJ1-1; D ambiguous. The CDR3 loop spans 15 amino acids. V lost 0 bases, J lost 1 base, and 9 bases lay in between. Germline V gene data show CDR1 as ENHRY and CDR2 as SYGVKD. DNA of the CDR3: TGTGCCATCAGTGAGTCGGCGCGGGGGAACACTGAAGCTTTCTTT. It translates to CAISESARGNTEAFF.

This sequence joins TRBV5-4 and TRBJ1-1; unclear D gene. CDR1 SGHNT and CDR2 YYREEE come from the germline V gene (reference sequence). There are 15 residues in the CDR3. Trimming cost V 1 base and J 5 bases, with 15 bases left between them. CDR3 region: CASSLSDRRSTEAFF. DNA for the CDR3: TGTGCCAGCAGCTTGTCCGACCGCCGGAGTACTGAAGCTTTCTTT. The full variable domain, rest sourced from reference TRBV5-4 and TRBJ1-1, is ETGVTQSPTHLIKTRGQQVTLRCSSQSGHNTVSWYQQALGQGPQFIFQYYREEENGRGNFPPRFSGLQFPNYSSELNVNALELDDSALYLCASSLSDRRSTEAFFGQGTRLTVV.

This chain links TRBV11-2 with TRBJ2-7; TRBD2 matches 12 bases. The V and J ends lost 5 bases and 5 bases, in that order; junction bases with no gene match: 7. CDR3 length: 15 amino acids. Per the germline V gene, CDR1 is SGHAT and CDR2 is FQNNGV. CDR3 amino acids: CASSVRTSGDDEQYF. As DNA, the CDR3 is TGTGCCAGCAGCGTGCGGACTAGCGGGGACGACGAGCAGTACTTC.

The chain uses TRBV5-4 and TRBJ1-2; 11 bases match TRBD1. The CDR3 has 15 amino acids. V lost 4 bases and J lost 7; bases outside the gene matches: 9. Germline V CDR1 and CDR2: SGHNT, YYREEE (reference sequence). CDR3 residues: CASSVPGQGVRGYTF. In DNA, the CDR3 is TGTGCCAGCAGCGTACCGGGACAGGGGGTTCGTGGCTACACCTTC. The variable domain in full, completed from reference TRBV5-4 and TRBJ1-2, reads ETGVTQSPTHLIKTRGQQVTLRCSSQSGHNTVSWYQQALGQGPQFIFQYYREEENGRGNFPPRFSGLQFPNYSSELNVNALELDDSALYLCASSVPGQGVRGYTFGSGTRLTVV.

The J gene is TRBJ2-3, the V gene TRBV27, with D perhaps matching TRBD1 (6 bases). This CDR3 spans 12 amino acids. Trimming removed 10 bases at V and 5 bases at J, with 13 bases between. Germline V gives CDR1 MNHEY, CDR2 SMNVEV (reference sequence). Written as DNA, the CDR3 is TGTGCCACACGGCGAGGGGGAGATACGCAGTATTTT. Encoded protein: CATRRGGDTQYF.

The chain recombines TRBV25-1 with TRBJ2-1; D is perhaps TRBD1 or TRBD2 (6 bases each). This CDR3 region has 18 residues. Germline V gene sequence: CDR1 MGHDK, CDR2 SYGVNS. The V end was cut by 1 base, the J end by 10 bases, with 26 bases between. CDR3 bases: TGTGCCAGCAGTGAATTGGGGTCCGGCTCGAGGGGGGTCATCGAGCAGTTCTTC. Translated: CASSELGSGSRGVIEQFF.